This is a list of T cell receptor beta chains from one sample in a study of blood T cell repertoires in COVID-19. TCRdb's table, derived via immunoSEQ multiplex PCR, lists solely in-frame clones and lacks some. The sample holds about 130,000 clones, roughly 90% seen once. Sequences were obtained from peripheral blood. All receptors derive from a man aged 55 to 70 with COVID-19, enrolled during active disease. Both conserved end residues are part of each CDR3. The order of the fields is J gene, clone size, V gene, D gene, CDR3 protein, CDR3 DNA. D genes are given only for firm matches. The size entry is marked missing in some rows and otherwise reads once, few, many or a size class.

TRBJ2-3	-	TRBV5-1	TRBD1	CASSLGQGSTDTQYF	TGCGCCAGCAGCTTGGGACAGGGAAGCACAGATACGCAGTATTTT
TRBJ2-2	-	TRBV4-1	-	CASSQRVTVRELFF	TGCGCCAGCAGCCAAAGAGTCACTGTCCGGGAGCTGTTTTTT
TRBJ2-1	many	TRBV5-4	TRBD2	CASSPGLAGRIGEQFF	TGTGCCAGCAGCCCCGGACTAGCGGGACGGATCGGTGAGCAGTTCTTC
TRBJ2-3	once	TRBV7-8	TRBD2	CASSFSIAGGGSDTQYF	TGTGCCAGCAGCTTCTCAATAGCGGGAGGGGGTTCAGATACGCAGTATTTT
TRBJ1-1	once	TRBV19	-	CASSIGSTEAFF	TGTGCCAGTAGTATTGGCAGTACTGAAGCTTTCTTT
TRBJ2-2	-	TRBV7-2	-	CASRKVLNTGELFF	TGTGCCAGCAGGAAAGTCCTAAACACCGGGGAGCTGTTTTTT
TRBJ1-5	-	TRBV7-9	TRBD1	CASSSDRGGDQPQHF	TGTGCCAGCAGCTCCGACAGGGGAGGCGATCAGCCCCAGCATTTT
TRBJ2-5	-	TRBV11-3	TRBD2	CASSSGTSGLETQYF	TGTGCCAGCAGCTCTGGGACTAGCGGGCTGGAGACCCAGTACTTC
TRBJ1-6	-	TRBV19	TRBD1	CASSPWTGSSNSPLHF	TGTGCCAGTAGTCCCTGGACAGGGAGTAGCAATTCACCCCTCCACTTT
TRBJ2-5	-	TRBV14	TRBD1	CASSQTGGVETQYF	TGTGCCAGCAGCCAAACAGGGGGCGTCGAGACCCAGTACTTC
TRBJ2-7	-	TRBV19	TRBD2	CASNTGASGVYEQYF	TGTGCCAGTAACACGGGGGCTAGCGGGGTCTACGAGCAGTACTTC
TRBJ2-3	-	TRBV9	TRBD2	CASSPSRGLGRTDTQYF	TGTGCCAGCAGCCCCTCAAGGGGACTCGGGAGGACAGATACGCAGTATTTT
TRBJ2-3	-	TRBV5-1	TRBD1	CASSLPQQGAVDTQYF	TGCGCCAGCAGCTTGCCCCAACAGGGGGCGGTAGATACGCAGTATTTT
TRBJ2-1	-	TRBV30	-	CAWSLNPEIGQGDEQFF	TGTGCCTGGAGTCTAAACCCCGAGATTGGACAAGGTGATGAGCAGTTCTTC
TRBJ2-3	-	TRBV7-6	TRBD2	CASSLSGRATDTQYF	TGTGCCAGCAGCCTTAGCGGGAGGGCCACAGATACGCAGTATTTT
TRBJ2-1	-	TRBV28	TRBD2	CASSSGLARRDEQFF	TGTGCCAGCAGCTCAGGACTAGCGCGGAGGGATGAGCAGTTCTTC
TRBJ2-2	-	TRBV19	TRBD1	CASSIRPGGDTGELFF	TGTGCCAGTAGTATTCGCCCAGGGGGAGACACCGGGGAGCTGTTTTTT
TRBJ1-1	-	TRBV25-1	TRBD1	CASSDRGRDTEAFF	TGTGCCAGCAGTGACAGGGGGCGAGACACTGAAGCTTTCTTT
TRBJ2-7	-	TRBV11-3	-	CATRPGVSSYEQYF	TGTGCCACCCGCCCAGGGGTAAGCTCCTACGAGCAGTACTTC
TRBJ1-2	-	TRBV5-1	-	CASSHRDKGDYGYTF	TGCGCCAGCAGCCACCGGGACAAGGGGGACTATGGCTACACCTTC
TRBJ1-2	-	TRBV10-3	-	CAISESGGSAGYTF	TGTGCCATCAGTGAGTCGGGGGGGTCGGCTGGCTACACCTTC
TRBJ1-2	-	TRBV2	TRBD1	CASSLPGTGRRYGYTF	TGTGCCAGCAGCCTTCCCGGGACAGGGCGGAGGTATGGCTACACCTTC
TRBJ1-4	-	TRBV9	-	CASSYAGGDEKLFF	TGTGCCAGCAGCTATGCGGGGGGGGATGAAAAACTGTTTTTT
TRBJ2-1	-	TRBV19	-	CASSIGGGSEQFF	TGTGCCAGTAGTATAGGAGGAGGGAGTGAGCAGTTCTTC
TRBJ2-1	-	TRBV18	TRBD2	CASSPWLAGANNEQFF	TGTGCCAGCTCACCTTGGCTAGCGGGCGCCAACAATGAGCAGTTCTTC
TRBJ2-7	-	TRBV5-1	TRBD2	CASSQWPLAGGSYEQYF	TGCGCCAGCAGCCAATGGCCACTAGCGGGAGGATCCTACGAGCAGTACTTC
TRBJ2-1	-	TRBV6-2/TRBV6-3	TRBD1	CASSRGTGSRYNEQFF	TGTGCCAGCAGCCGCGGGACAGGGTCTAGGTACAATGAGCAGTTCTTC
TRBJ2-1	-	TRBV5-4	TRBD1	CASSSWTGRNEQFF	TGTGCCAGCAGCTCTTGGACAGGGCGGAATGAGCAGTTCTTC
TRBJ2-3	-	TRBV25-1	TRBD1	CASGDRVKDTQYF	TGTGCCAGCGGTGACAGGGTAAAAGATACGCAGTATTTT
TRBJ1-5	-	TRBV24-1	-	CATSALSGGPQHF	TGTGCCACCAGTGCTCTCTCGGGAGGGCCCCAGCATTTT
TRBJ2-1	-	TRBV3-1/TRBV3-2	TRBD2	CASSRPGTSGRANNEQFF	TGTGCCAGCAGCCGCCCCGGGACTAGCGGGAGGGCCAACAATGAGCAGTTCTTC
TRBJ1-4	-	TRBV5-5	-	CASSLGAGEKLFF	TGTGCCAGCAGCTTGGGGGCGGGTGAAAAACTGTTTTTT
TRBJ2-1	-	TRBV4-1	TRBD2	CASSQTSGRAEEQFF	TGCGCCAGCAGCCAGACTAGCGGGAGGGCCGAAGAGCAGTTCTTC
TRBJ1-2	-	TRBV19	-	CASSISGAAYGYTF	TGTGCCAGTAGTATCTCAGGGGCGGCCTATGGCTACACCTTC
TRBJ1-1	-	TRBV5-6	-	CASTPGGNTEAFF	TGTGCCAGCACCCCGGGGGGGAACACTGAAGCTTTCTTT
TRBJ2-7	-	TRBV5-1	TRBD1	CASSPDGTAYEQYF	TGCGCCAGCAGCCCGGACGGGACAGCCTACGAGCAGTACTTC
TRBJ1-3	few	TRBV20-1	-	CSASSSGARNTIYF	TGCAGTGCCAGTTCGTCAGGGGCTAGAAACACCATATATTTT
TRBJ2-5	-	TRBV7-8	-	CASRQDPIETQYF	TGTGCCAGCCGACAGGACCCCATAGAGACCCAGTACTTC
TRBJ2-7	-	TRBV5-6	TRBD1	CASSLTGTGIYF	TGTGCCAGCAGCTTAACAGGGACAGGGATTTACTTC
TRBJ1-5	-	TRBV19	-	CASSEFNQPQHF	TGTGCCAGTTCTGAGTTCAATCAGCCCCAGCATTTT
TRBJ2-7	-	TRBV11-2	TRBD2	CASSPSGSSYEQYF	TGTGCCAGCAGCCCTAGCGGGAGCTCCTACGAGCAGTACTTC
TRBJ2-7	-	TRBV10-3	-	CAIRGTGLIYEQYF	TGTGCCATCAGGGGAACAGGGTTAATCTACGAGCAGTACTTC
TRBJ2-5	-	TRBV7-8	-	CASSPFGTQYF	TGTGCCAGCAGCCCCTTCGGGACCCAGTACTTC
TRBJ1-3	-	TRBV3-1/TRBV3-2	-	CASSQGGSGNTIYF	TGTGCCAGCAGCCAAGGCGGCTCTGGAAACACCATATATTTT
TRBJ2-2	few	TRBV11-2	-	CASSLEFTLETGELFF	TGTGCCAGCAGCTTAGAGTTCACTTTAGAGACCGGGGAGCTGTTTTTT